Given below is one TCR beta chain in context. The sample is drawn from a study of blood T cell repertoires in COVID-19. CDR1 and CDR2 from the germline V gene are KGHSH and LQKENI. This CDR3 has 13 amino acids. Trimming left V 5 bases short and J 0 bases short, with 8 bases between. Method: immunoSEQ multiplex PCR; TCRdb's copy keeps in-frame clones and lacks some. The sample shows about 82,000 clones, around 78% of them seen only once. The chain couples TRBV18 to TRBJ2-7, with D maybe TRBD1 (5 bases). The sequence derives from a man in his 60s with COVID-19, enrolled during active disease. The sequenced sample consisted of peripheral blood. The CDR3 DNA reads TGTGCCAGCTCAAACGACAGCTCCTACGAGCAGTACTTC. As protein: CASSNDSSYEQYF.